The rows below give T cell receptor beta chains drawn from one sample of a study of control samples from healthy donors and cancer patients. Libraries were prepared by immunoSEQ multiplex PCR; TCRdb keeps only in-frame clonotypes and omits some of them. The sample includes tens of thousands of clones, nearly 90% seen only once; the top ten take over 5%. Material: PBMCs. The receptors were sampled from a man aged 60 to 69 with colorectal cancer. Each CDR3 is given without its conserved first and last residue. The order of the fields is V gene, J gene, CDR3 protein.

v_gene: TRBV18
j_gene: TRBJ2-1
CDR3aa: ASSPRSVPTPNEQF

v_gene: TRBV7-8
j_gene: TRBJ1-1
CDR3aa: ASSPRSTDTEAF

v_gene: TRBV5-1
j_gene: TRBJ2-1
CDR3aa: ASSLQGNPYNEQF

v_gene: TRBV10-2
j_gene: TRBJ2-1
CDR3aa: ASSEGGRREQF

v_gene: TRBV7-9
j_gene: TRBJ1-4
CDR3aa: ASSLLGGSATNEKLF

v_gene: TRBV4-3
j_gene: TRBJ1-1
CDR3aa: ASSQGTGANTEAF

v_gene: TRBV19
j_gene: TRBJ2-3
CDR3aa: ASMRGAYTDTQY

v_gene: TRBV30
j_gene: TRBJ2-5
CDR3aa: AWSWGSSQETQY

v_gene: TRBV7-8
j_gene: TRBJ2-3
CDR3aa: ASSTGRLDTQY

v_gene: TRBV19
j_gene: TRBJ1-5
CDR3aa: ASTSGWGRYNQPQH

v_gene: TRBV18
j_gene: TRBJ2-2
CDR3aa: ASSPRGTANTGELF

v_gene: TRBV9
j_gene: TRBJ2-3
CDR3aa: ASSPRVSGRADTQY

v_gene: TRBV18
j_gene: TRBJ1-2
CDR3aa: ASSRGGYGYT

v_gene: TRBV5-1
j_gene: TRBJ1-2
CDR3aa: ASSLGQGGYGYT

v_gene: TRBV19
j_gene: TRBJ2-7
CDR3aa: ASSPRDSYEQY

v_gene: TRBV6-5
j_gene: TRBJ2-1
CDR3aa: ASSRLAGGNEQF

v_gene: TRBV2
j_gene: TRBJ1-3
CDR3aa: ASSEEGVAGNTIY

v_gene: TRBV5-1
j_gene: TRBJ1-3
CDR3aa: ASSLGSTGAGNTIY

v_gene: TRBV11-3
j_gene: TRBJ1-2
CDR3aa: ASSPGGRSGYT

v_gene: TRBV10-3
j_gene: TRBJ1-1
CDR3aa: AISEGQWNTEAF

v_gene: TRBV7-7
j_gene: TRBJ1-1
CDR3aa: ASSLKQGLEAF

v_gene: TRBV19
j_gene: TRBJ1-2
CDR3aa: ASSEFSAGDGYGYT

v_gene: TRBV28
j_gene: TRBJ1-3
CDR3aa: ASSLLGASGNTIY

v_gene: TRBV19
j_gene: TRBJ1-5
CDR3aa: ASKPLDSSNQPQH

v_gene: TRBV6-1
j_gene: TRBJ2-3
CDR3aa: ASSEFSGQLTDTQY

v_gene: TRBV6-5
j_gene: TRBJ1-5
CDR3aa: ASSSGTGNQPQH

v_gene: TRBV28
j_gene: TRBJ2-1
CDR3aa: ASSLRPVSYNEQF

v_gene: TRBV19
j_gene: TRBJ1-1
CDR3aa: ASSIDGNTEAF

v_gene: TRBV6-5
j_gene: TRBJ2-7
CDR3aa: ASSYSPGEEQY

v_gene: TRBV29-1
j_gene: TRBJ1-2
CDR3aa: SVSGTGGSGNYGYT

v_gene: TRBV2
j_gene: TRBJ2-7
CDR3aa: ASTGDNSYEQY

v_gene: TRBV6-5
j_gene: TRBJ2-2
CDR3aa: ASSPTYYTGELF

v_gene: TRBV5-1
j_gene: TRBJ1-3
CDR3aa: ASSYPGQGDTSSGNTIY

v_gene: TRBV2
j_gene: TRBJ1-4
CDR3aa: ASSDGGRNEKLF

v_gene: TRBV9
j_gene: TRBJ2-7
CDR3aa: ASSRGSTYEQY

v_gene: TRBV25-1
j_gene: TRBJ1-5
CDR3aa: ASSQGWNQPQH

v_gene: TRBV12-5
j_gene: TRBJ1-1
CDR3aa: AIRTGEPNTEAF

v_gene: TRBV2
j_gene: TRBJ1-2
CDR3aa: ASSEQGMSYGYT

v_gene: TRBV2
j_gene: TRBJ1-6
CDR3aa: ASRTAGELYNSPLH

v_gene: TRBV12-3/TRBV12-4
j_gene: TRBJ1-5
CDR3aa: ASSFFVFQPQH

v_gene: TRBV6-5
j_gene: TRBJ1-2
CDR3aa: ASRRGGDYGYT

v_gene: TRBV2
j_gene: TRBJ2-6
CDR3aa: ASSLRTGGSGANVLT